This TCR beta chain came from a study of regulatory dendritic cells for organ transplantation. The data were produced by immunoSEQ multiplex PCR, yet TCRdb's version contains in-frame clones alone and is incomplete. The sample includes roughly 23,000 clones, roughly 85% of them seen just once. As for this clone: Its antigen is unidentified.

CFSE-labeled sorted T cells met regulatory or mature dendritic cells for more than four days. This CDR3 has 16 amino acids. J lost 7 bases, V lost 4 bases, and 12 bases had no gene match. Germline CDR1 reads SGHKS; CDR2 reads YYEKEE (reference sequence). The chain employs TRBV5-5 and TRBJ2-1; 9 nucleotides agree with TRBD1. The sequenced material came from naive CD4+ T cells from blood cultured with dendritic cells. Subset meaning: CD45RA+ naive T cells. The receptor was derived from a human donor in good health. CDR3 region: CASSPSWDRVSNEQFF. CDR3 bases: TGTGCCAGCAGCCCTTCTTGGGACAGGGTCTCGAATGAGCAGTTCTTC.